This T cell receptor beta chain was sequenced during a study of cytomegalovirus exposure and HLA in healthy donors. Use of 60 Vbeta and 13 Jbeta primers characterized the PCR. Sequencing used immunoSEQ multiplex PCR; TCRdb keeps in-frame clones, though not all of them. The table includes about 160,000 clones, 80% detected once. Study-wide results and limits: Later on, a genetic analysis was performed. It linked a missense variant in DCLRE1C with V- and J-gene trimming of TCR beta.

Comment on this clone: Antigen unknown.

The CDR3 loop spans 16 amino acids. V shed 0 bases and J 0 bases; nucleotides not matched to a gene: 2. Germline CDR1 LGHNA, CDR2 YNFKEQ. This chain connects TRBV4-2 to TRBJ2-3, with 8 positions matching TRBD2. The clonotype was recovered from a man aged 18-30 years in good health and CMV-seropositive. The sample consisted of PBMCs. CDR3 sequence reads: CASSQDLAGSTDTQYF. The CDR3 DNA reads TGTGCCAGCAGCCAAGATTTAGCGGGGAGCACAGATACGCAGTATTTT.